These T cell receptor beta chains were read from a single sample in a study of spatial heterogeneity in lung cancer. TCRdb independently ran MiXCR on the 5' RACE reads; one entry per CDR3 protein. The sample carries around 45,000 distinct CDR3 sequences, roughly an eighth recorded once. The material was PBMCs, obtained at surgery. The source of these receptors is a male donor with early-stage non-small cell lung cancer. Both conserved end residues are part of each CDR3. Fields, in order: V gene, clone size, D gene, J gene, CDR3 length, CDR3 DNA, CDR3 protein. The D gene is left open where the match is weak. Size is omitted from some rows. Given values are once, few, many or a class for expanded clones.

TRBV28	-	-	TRBJ2-1	14	TGTGCCAGCAGTTTATTGGCTGGCTTCAATGAGCAGTTCTTC	CASSLLAGFNEQFF
TRBV29-1	many	-	TRBJ2-5	10	TGCAGCGTTGATCCAGAGACCCAGTACTTC	CSVDPETQYF
TRBV5-1	few	-	TRBJ1-5	15	TGCGCCAGCAGCTTAGAGGGGAAGGCCAATCAGCCCCAGCATTTT	CASSLEGKANQPQHF
TRBV12-3/TRBV12-4	few	-	TRBJ1-4	17	TGTGCCAGCAGTTTAGCCCTAACGGGGCGAACTAATGAAAAACTGTTTTTT	CASSLALTGRTNEKLFF
TRBV7-6	few	TRBD1	TRBJ1-1	13	TGTGCCAGCAGCCGGGGGGGACAGCTTGAAGCTTTCTTT	CASSRGGQLEAFF
TRBV28	-	-	TRBJ1-4	17	TGTGCCAGCAAAATATCAGGGAATGACCTTAATAATGAAAAACTGTTTTTT	CASKISGNDLNNEKLFF
TRBV5-1	-	-	TRBJ1-1	14	TGCGCCAGCAGCTTGGAAGGACAGAACACTGAAGCTTTCTTT	CASSLEGQNTEAFF
TRBV11-2	few	-	TRBJ1-5	12	TGTGCCAGCAGCTCAGGCAATCAGCCCCAGCATTTT	CASSSGNQPQHF
TRBV12-3/TRBV12-4	many	-	TRBJ2-2	14	TGTGCCAGCAGTTTCGGAGACAACACCGGGGAGCTGTTTTTT	CASSFGDNTGELFF
TRBV18	many	TRBD1	TRBJ1-1	16	TGTGCCAGCTCACCAACCGGGACAGGGGGCTCAGTTGAAGCTTTCTTT	CASSPTGTGGSVEAFF
TRBV18	-	-	TRBJ2-1	14	TGTGCCAGCTCACCTCAGGGGTGGTACAATGAGCAGTTCTTC	CASSPQGWYNEQFF
TRBV28	few	-	TRBJ2-6	17	TGTGCCAGCAGCCCCGGACAGTTTTCCTCTGGGGCCAACGTCCTGACTTTC	CASSPGQFSSGANVLTF
TRBV12-3/TRBV12-4	-	-	TRBJ2-1	14	TGTGCCAGCAGTTTACCGGGGTTGAGGAGGGAGCAGTTCTTC	CASSLPGLRREQFF
TRBV5-5	many	-	TRBJ2-1	15	TGTGCCAGCAGCTTCGAGGTCGGACTATACAATGAGCAGTTCTTC	CASSFEVGLYNEQFF
TRBV11-2	many	TRBD2	TRBJ2-3	18	TGTGCCAGCAGCTTAGGCCCCTTCGGTAGCGGGAGTACGGATACGCAGTATTTT	CASSLGPFGSGSTDTQYF
TRBV12-3/TRBV12-4	many	-	TRBJ2-7	14	TGTGCCAGCAGGTATCTGACCGCCGGGCACGAGCAGTACTTC	CASRYLTAGHEQYF
TRBV19	few	TRBD2	TRBJ2-1	16	TGTGCCAGTAGTATAGCCCTAGCGGGCTCCTACAATGAGCAGTTCTTC	CASSIALAGSYNEQFF
TRBV5-5	-	-	TRBJ2-7	16	TGTGCCAGCAGCTTGGCCTTAACGACTTTCTCCTACGAGCAGTACTTC	CASSLALTTFSYEQYF
TRBV27	few	-	TRBJ2-2	14	TGTGCCAGCAGCTCATACAGGGATGCTGGGGAGCTGTTTTTT	CASSSYRDAGELFF
TRBV12-3/TRBV12-4	once	TRBD1	TRBJ1-2	14	TGTGCCAGCGGTCGGGGGAACAGGGGCGACGGCTACACCTTC	CASGRGNRGDGYTF
TRBV24-1	few	-	TRBJ2-3	17	TGTGCCACCAGTGATTCCCGAGGCGGCATTCCCACAGATACGCAGTATTTT	CATSDSRGGIPTDTQYF
TRBV9	many	-	TRBJ2-5	16	TGTGCCAGCAGCCCGAACCCGGCTAGGGCCGGGGAGACCCAGTACTTC	CASSPNPARAGETQYF
TRBV29-1	few	-	TRBJ2-3	11	TGCAGCGTTGAACAGGCTGAAAGTTATTATTTT	CSVEQAESYYF
TRBV20-1	-	TRBD2	TRBJ2-3	14	TGCAGTGCCCCGACTAGCGTAAACCCAGATACGCAGTATTTT	CSAPTSVNPDTQYF
TRBV7-2	-	-	TRBJ1-1	14	TGTGCCAGCAGCTTAGCAGGGGCCGCGACTGAAGCTTTCTTT	CASSLAGAATEAFF
TRBV5-1	many	-	TRBJ2-7	14	TGCGCCAGCAGCTTGAGGGGCCGGTCCTACGAGCAGTACTTC	CASSLRGRSYEQYF
TRBV5-1	-	-	TRBJ2-7	13	TGCGCCAGCAGCTTGGGACAGCTCGGCGAGCAGTACTTC	CASSLGQLGEQYF
TRBV20-1	few	-	TRBJ2-5	16	TGCAGTGCCCCCTCAATCGCGGGGGCCCCCGAGGGGACCCAGTACTTC	CSAPSIAGAPEGTQYF
TRBV12-3/TRBV12-4	few	-	TRBJ1-3	15	TGTGCCAGCAGTCCCCTCTCGTTTGCGGGAAACACCATATATTTT	CASSPLSFAGNTIYF
TRBV7-2	-	TRBD2	TRBJ2-3	16	TGTGCCAGCAGCTTAGGAGCGGGAGGGCCGACAGATACGCAGTATTTT	CASSLGAGGPTDTQYF
TRBV30	few	-	TRBJ1-6	13	TGTGCCTGGAGTGCGCAGGGGAGATCACCCCTCCACTTT	CAWSAQGRSPLHF
TRBV4-2	few	TRBD2	TRBJ2-2	16	TGTGCCAGCAGCCAAGGGACTAGCGGGAGCCCCGGGGAGCTGTTTTTT	CASSQGTSGSPGELFF
TRBV7-6	-	TRBD2	TRBJ2-3	13	TGTGCCAGCAGCGCCGGGAGGACAGATACGCAGTATTTT	CASSAGRTDTQYF
TRBV5-4	-	-	TRBJ2-7	15	TGTGCCAGCAGCCAAATGACAACTGAGGCGGGCGAGCAGTACTTC	CASSQMTTEAGEQYF
TRBV29-1	-	-	TRBJ2-6	16	TGCAGCGTTGAAATCCTGGGGGCGACTGGGGCCAACGTCCTGACTTTC	CSVEILGATGANVLTF
TRBV6-5	-	TRBD1	TRBJ2-3	21	TGTGCCAGCAGTTACTCGACTTTTTGGGCAGTCGACAGGGATCGCACAGATACGCAGTATTTT	CASSYSTFWAVDRDRTDTQYF
TRBV5-5	-	-	TRBJ2-7	12	TGTGCCAGCAGCGGAGCAGTGTACGAGCAGTACTTC	CASSGAVYEQYF
TRBV10-3	many	-	TRBJ1-6	13	TGTGCCAGCGAAGGGCAGGCTAATTCACCCCTCCACTTT	CASEGQANSPLHF
TRBV3-1	many	-	TRBJ2-7	16	TGTGCCAGCAGCCAAGTCTTTCGGCCAGCCTCCTACGAGCAGTACTTC	CASSQVFRPASYEQYF